The clone carrying this T cell receptor (beta chain) occurred many times. These data belong to a study of T cell repertoires in cytomegalovirus infection. V lost 8 bases and J 2 bases, leaving 12 bases between the germline ends. The CDR3 extends over 13 amino acids. CDR1 SGHTA and CDR2 FQGNSA come from the germline V gene. One entry per CDR3 protein, called by TCRdb with MiXCR from the reads. The sample has around 260,000 distinct CDR3 sequences, roughly 24% seen once. The sequence came from a human donor in good health (CMV status not recorded). Some clones in this sample may be carry-over from other donors' samples. This sequence joins TRBV7-2 and TRBJ2-5, with D uncertain. The sequencing input was PBMCs. CDR3 in amino acids: CASGSRFQETQYF. The CDR3 DNA reads as TGTGCCAGCGGCAGCCGCTTTCAAGAGACCCAGTACTTC.